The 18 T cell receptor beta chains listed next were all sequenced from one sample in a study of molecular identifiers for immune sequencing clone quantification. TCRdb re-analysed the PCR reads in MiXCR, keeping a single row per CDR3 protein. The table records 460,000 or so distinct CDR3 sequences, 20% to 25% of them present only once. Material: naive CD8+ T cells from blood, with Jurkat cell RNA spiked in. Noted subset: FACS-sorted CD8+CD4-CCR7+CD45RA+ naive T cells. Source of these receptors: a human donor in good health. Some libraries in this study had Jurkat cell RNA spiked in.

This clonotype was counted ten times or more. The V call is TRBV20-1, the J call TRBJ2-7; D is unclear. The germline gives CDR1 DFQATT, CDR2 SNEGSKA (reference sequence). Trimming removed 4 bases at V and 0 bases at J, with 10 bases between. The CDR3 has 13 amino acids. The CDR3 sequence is CSANPESSYEQYF. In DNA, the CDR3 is TGCAGTGCTAACCCTGAGAGCTCCTACGAGCAGTACTTC.

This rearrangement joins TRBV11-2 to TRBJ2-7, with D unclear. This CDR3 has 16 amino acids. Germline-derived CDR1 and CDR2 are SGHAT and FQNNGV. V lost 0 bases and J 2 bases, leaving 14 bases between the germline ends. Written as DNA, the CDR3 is TGTGCCAGCAGCTTAGATAAGCCAGGCCCTACCTACGAGCAGTACTTC. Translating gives CASSLDKPGPTYEQYF. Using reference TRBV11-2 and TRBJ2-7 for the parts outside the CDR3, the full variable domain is EAGVAQSPRYKIIEKRQSVAFWCNPISGHATLYWYQQILGQGPKLLIQFQNNGVVDDSQLPKDRFSAERLKGVDSTLKIQPAKLEDSAVYLCASSLDKPGPTYEQYFGPGTRLTVT.

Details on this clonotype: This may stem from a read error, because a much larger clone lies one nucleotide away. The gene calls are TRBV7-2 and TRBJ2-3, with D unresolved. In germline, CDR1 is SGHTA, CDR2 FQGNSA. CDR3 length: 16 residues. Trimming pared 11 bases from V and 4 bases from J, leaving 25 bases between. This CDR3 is CACTPRALSGADTQYF. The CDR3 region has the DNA TGTGCCTGCACCCCAAGGGCACTCTCCGGCGCAGATACGCAGTATTTT.

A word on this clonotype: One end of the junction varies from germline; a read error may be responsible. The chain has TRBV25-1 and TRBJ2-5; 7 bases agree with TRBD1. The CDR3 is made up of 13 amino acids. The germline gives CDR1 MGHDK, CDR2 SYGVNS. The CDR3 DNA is TGTGCCAGCAGTGTAGGGGGCAGGGAGACCCGGTACTTC. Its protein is CASSVGGRETRYF.

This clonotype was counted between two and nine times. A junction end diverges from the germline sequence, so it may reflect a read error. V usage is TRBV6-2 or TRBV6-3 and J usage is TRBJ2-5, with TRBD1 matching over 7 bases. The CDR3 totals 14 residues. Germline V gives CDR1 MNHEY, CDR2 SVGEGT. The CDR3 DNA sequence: TGTGCCAGCAGAGGGACAGCTCTCCAAGGGACCCAGTACTTC. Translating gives CASRGTALQGTQYF.

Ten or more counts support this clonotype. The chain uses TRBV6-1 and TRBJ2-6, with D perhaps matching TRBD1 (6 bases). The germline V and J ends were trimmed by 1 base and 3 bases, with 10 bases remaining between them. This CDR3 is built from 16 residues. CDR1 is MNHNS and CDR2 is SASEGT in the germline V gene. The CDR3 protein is CASSEVQGRGANVLTF. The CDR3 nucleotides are TGTGCCAGCAGTGAAGTACAGGGACGTGGGGCCAACGTCCTGACTTTC.

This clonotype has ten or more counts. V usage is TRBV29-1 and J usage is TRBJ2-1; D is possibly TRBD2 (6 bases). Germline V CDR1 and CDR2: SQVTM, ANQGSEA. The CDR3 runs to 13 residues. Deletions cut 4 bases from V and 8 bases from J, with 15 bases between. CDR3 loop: CSVGGDLLHEQFF. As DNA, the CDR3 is TGCAGCGTTGGGGGGGATTTGTTACATGAGCAGTTCTTC.

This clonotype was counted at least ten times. CDR3 sequence reads: CSVTDTNTEAFF. CDR3 nucleotides: TGCAGCGTCACGGATACGAACACTGAAGCTTTCTTT. The V call is TRBV29-1, the J call TRBJ1-1; no clear D. Germline V CDR1 and CDR2: SQVTM, ANQGSEA. V shed 6 bases and J shed 1 base, with 9 bases lying between them. This CDR3 spans 12 amino acids.

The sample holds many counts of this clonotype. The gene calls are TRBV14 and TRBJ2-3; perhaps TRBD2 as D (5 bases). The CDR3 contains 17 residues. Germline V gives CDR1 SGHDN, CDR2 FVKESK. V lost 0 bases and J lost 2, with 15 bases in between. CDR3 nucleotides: TGTGCCAGCAGCCAAGACGGATCGAGGAGGCCCACAGATACGCAGTATTTT. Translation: CASSQDGSRRPTDTQYF. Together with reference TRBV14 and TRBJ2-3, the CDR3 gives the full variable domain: EAGVTQFPSHSVIEKGQTVTLRCDPISGHDNLYWYRRVMGKEIKFLLHFVKESKQDESGMPNNRFLAERTGGTYSTLKVQPAELEDSGVYFCASSQDGSRRPTDTQYFGPGTRLTVL.

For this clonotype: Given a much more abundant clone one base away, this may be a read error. The CDR3 sequence is CASSYDSNSNYGYAF. The CDR3 DNA sequence: TGTGCCAGCAGCTACGACAGTAACTCTAACTATGGCTACGCCTTC. This rearrangement joins TRBV5-3 to TRBJ1-2; D is possibly TRBD1 (5 bases). TRBV5-3 is an ORF for which the function is uncertain. The CDR3 spans 15 residues.

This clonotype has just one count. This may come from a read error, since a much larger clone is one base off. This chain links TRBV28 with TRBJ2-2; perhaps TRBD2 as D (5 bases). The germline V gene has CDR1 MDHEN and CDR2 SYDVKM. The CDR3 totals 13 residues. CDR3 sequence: CASTFRPTGEPFF. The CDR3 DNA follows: TGTGCCAGCACCTTCCGTCCGACCGGGGAGCCGTTTTTT.

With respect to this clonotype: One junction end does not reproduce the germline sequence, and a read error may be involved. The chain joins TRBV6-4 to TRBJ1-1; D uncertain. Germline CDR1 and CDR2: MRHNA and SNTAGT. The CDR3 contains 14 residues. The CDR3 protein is CASSEVFLRTEAFF. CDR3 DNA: TGTGCCAGCAGTGAGGTTTTTTTGAGGACTGAGGCTTTCTTT.

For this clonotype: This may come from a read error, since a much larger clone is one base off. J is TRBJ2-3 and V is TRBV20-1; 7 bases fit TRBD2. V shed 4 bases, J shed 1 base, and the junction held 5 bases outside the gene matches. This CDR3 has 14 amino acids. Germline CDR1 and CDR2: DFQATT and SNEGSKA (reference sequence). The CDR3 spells CSAMSGAGTDTQYF. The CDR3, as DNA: TGCAGTGCTATGAGCGGGGCAGGCACAGATACGCAGTATTTT.

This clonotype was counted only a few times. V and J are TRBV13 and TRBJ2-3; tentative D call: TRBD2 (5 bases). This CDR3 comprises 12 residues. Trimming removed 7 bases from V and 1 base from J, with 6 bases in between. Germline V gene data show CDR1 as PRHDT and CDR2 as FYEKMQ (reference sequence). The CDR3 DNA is TGTGCCAGCAATAGCGGCACAGATACGCAGTATTTT. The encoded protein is CASNSGTDTQYF. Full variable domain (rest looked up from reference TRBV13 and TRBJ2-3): AAGVIQSPRHLIKEKRETATLKCYPIPRHDTVYWYQQGPGQDPQFLISFYEKMQSDKGSIPDRFSAQQFSDYHSELNMSSLELGDSALYFCASNSGTDTQYFGPGTRLTVL.

The CDR3 is CAWSLTGEGEQFF. As DNA, the CDR3 is TGTGCCTGGAGCTTGACAGGGGAGGGGGAGCAGTTCTTC. This rearrangement joins TRBV30 to TRBJ2-1, with a weak D call TRBD1 (8 bases). The CDR3 length is 13 residues. With 3 bases removed from V and 10 bases from J, the gap between germline ends came to 16 bases. Per germline, CDR1 GTSNPN and CDR2 SVGIG (reference sequence).

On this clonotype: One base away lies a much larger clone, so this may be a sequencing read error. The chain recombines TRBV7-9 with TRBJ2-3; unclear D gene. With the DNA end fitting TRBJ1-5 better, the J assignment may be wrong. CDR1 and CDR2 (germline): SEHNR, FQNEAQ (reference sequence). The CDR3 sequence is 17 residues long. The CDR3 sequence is CASSPQLAGGPTDTQHF. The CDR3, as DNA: TGTGCCAGCAGCCCCCAGCTAGCGGGAGGGCCCACAGATACGCAGCATTTT.

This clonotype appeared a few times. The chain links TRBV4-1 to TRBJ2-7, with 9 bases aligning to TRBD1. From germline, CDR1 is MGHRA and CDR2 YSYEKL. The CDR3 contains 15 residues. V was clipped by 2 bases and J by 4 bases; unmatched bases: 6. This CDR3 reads CASSQLGQGNYEQYF. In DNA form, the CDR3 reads TGCGCCAGCAGCCAACTAGGACAGGGGAATTACGAGCAGTACTTC.

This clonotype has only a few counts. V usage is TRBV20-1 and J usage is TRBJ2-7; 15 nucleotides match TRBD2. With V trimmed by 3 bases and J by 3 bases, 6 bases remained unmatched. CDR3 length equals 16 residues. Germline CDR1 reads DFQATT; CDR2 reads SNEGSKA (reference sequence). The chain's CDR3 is CSARPRTSGRDYEQYF. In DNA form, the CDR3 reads TGCAGTGCTAGGCCCCGGACTAGCGGGAGGGACTACGAGCAGTACTTC.